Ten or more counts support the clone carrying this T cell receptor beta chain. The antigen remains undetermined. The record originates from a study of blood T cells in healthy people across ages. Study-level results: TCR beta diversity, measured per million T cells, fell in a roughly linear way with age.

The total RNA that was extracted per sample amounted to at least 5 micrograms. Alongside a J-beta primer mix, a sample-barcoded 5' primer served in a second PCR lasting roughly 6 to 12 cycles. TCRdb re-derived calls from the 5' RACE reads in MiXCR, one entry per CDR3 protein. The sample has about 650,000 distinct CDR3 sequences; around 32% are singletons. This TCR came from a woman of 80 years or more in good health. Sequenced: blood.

The CDR3 bases are TGCAGCGTTCGAGACGATAGCAATCAGCCCCAGCATTTT. It codes for CSVRDDSNQPQHF. V is TRBV29-1 and J is TRBJ1-5; D gene uncertain. The V gene's germline CDR1 is SQVTM and CDR2 ANQGSEA. Trimming took 5 bases from V and 0 from J, leaving 8 bases between them. CDR3 size: 13 residues.